Listed here is a single T cell receptor beta chain. This sample was included in a study of T cells in Graves' hyperthyroidism and ophthalmopathy. The TCR beta CDR3 regions underwent amplification using RNA transcripts as the source. Primed by the HTBI set, a first-round RT-PCR was run on the TCR CDR3. One entry per CDR3 protein, called by TCRdb with MiXCR from the multiplex PCR reads. Among over 400,000 distinct CDR3 sequences, about 20% were seen once, and the ten largest hold about 53%. This CDR3 has 17 residues. Germline assignment: CDR1 LGHDT and CDR2 YNNKEL (reference sequence). After removal of 1 base from V and 4 bases from J, the junction contained 5 bases not matched to a gene.

The TCR sequence derives from a woman in her 70s with Graves' ophthalmopathy. The chain has TRBV3-1 and TRBJ2-2; TRBD2 matches 11 bases. Sequencing input: blood. The CDR3 sequence: CASSQVVLAGVTGELFF. The CDR3 nucleotides read TGTGCCAGCAGCCAAGTTGTACTAGCGGGAGTCACCGGGGAGCTGTTTTTT.